The 30 T cell receptor beta chains presented below share a single source sample, sequenced in a study of blood T cells in healthy people across ages. The authors ran a second PCR of roughly 6 to 12 cycles using a sample-barcoded 5' primer and a J-beta primer mix. One entry per CDR3 protein, called by TCRdb with MiXCR from the 5' RACE reads. The sample records roughly 900,000 distinct CDR3 sequences, 25% to 30% being singletons. The sequenced sample consisted of blood. The origin of the receptors is a woman aged 80 or older in good health.

This clonotype occurred many times. The CDR3 reads CASSLGLAGTSSYNEQFF. The CDR3 nucleotides are TGTGCCAGCAGCTTGGGTCTAGCGGGGACAAGCTCCTACAATGAGCAGTTCTTC. V usage is TRBV5-5 and J usage is TRBJ2-1; 9 bases are shared with TRBD2. Trimming at V came to 0 bases and at J to 0 bases, leaving 7 bases not matched to a gene. Germline CDR1 and CDR2: SGHKS and YYEKEE (reference sequence). This CDR3 is built from 18 residues.

This chain uses TRBV11-2 with TRBJ1-1; 7 positions agree with TRBD1. Germline V lookup: CDR1 SGHAT, CDR2 FQNNGV. The CDR3 runs to 14 residues. Trimming removed 5 bases from V and 7 bases from J; junction bases left unmatched: 10. The CDR3, as DNA: TGTGCCAGCAGCCAACGAGGGACAGAGTTTGAAGCTTTCTTT. It is translated as CASSQRGTEFEAFF.

This clonotype was seen ten or more times. The chain carries TRBV2 and TRBJ1-6; the D is unclear. V gave up 6 bases and J gave up 9 bases, with 15 bases separating them. CDR1 is SNHLY, CDR2 FYNNEI, per germline. CDR3 length: 14 residues. CDR3 DNA: TGTGCCAGCAGAGATGGAGGGCGTGTTTCACCCCTCCACTTT. Translated, it gives CASRDGGRVSPLHF.

The V call is TRBV4-2, the J call TRBJ2-1, with 8 bases matching TRBD2. V trimming: 0 bases; J trimming: 6 bases; junction bases outside the gene matches: 13. The CDR3 length is 18 residues. CDR1 is LGHNA, CDR2 YNFKEQ, per germline. For the CDR3, the DNA is TGTGCCAGCAGCCAAGATTCGGGAGGGGGGGCCGACGGCAATGAGCAGTTCTTC. Translation: CASSQDSGGGADGNEQFF.

This clonotype was counted many times. This chain uses TRBV30 with TRBJ1-2; D might be TRBD1 (6 bases). V shed 4 bases and J shed 4 bases, with 13 bases lying between them. Germline V lookup: CDR1 GTSNPN, CDR2 SVGIG (reference sequence). The CDR3 spans 13 residues. This CDR3 is CAWTQGGVYGYTF. In nucleotides, the CDR3 is TGTGCCTGGACACAGGGAGGCGTCTATGGCTACACCTTC.

This clonotype was counted ten times or more. The rearrangement uses TRBV6-6 and TRBJ2-1; 12 bases line up with TRBD2. V lost 2 bases, J lost 8 bases, and 4 bases stayed unmatched. From germline, CDR1 is MNHNY and CDR2 SVGAGI (reference sequence). CDR3 length: 15 amino acids. The CDR3 sequence is CASSYPSGGADEQFF. CDR3 in DNA: TGTGCCAGCAGTTACCCTAGCGGGGGGGCGGATGAGCAGTTCTTC.

This clonotype appeared a single time. The V gene is TRBV15, the J gene TRBJ1-4; D not certain. V lost 0 bases and J lost 8, with 10 bases in between. The CDR3 extends over 14 amino acids. Germline V gene lookup returns CDR1 LNHNV and CDR2 YYDKDF (reference sequence). The CDR3 region is CATSRDLNGEKLFF. CDR3 bases: TGTGCCACCAGCAGAGATCTCAACGGCGAAAAACTGTTTTTT.

This chain joins TRBV6-5 and TRBJ1-6, with D perhaps TRBD1 (5 bases). Germline CDR1 reads MNHEY; CDR2 reads SVGAGI. V was cut by 2 bases and J by 5 bases, with 10 bases left in between. This CDR3 is built from 15 residues. The CDR3 DNA follows: TGTGCCAGCAGTTACATCTCGGGGGATAATTCACCCCTCCACTTT. Translating gives CASSYISGDNSPLHF.

This clonotype has at least ten counts. For the CDR3, the DNA is TGTGCCAGCAGCACCGTAGGCGGGGAGCTGTTTTTT. Translating gives CASSTVGGELFF. This chain joins TRBV12-3 or TRBV12-4 and TRBJ2-2; D is ambiguous. Trimming cost V 6 bases and J 7 bases, with 9 bases left between them. The CDR3 sequence is 12 residues long.

There are many counts of this clonotype. V usage is TRBV20-1 and J usage is TRBJ2-1; no clear D gene. The V end lost 2 bases, the J end lost 2 bases, and 7 bases lay between the germline ends. This CDR3 region has 13 residues. CDR1 DFQATT and CDR2 SNEGSKA come from the germline V gene (reference sequence). This CDR3 is CSARTETYNEQFF. The CDR3 DNA is TGCAGTGCTAGAACAGAGACCTACAATGAGCAGTTCTTC.

This clonotype was observed at least ten times. The chain links TRBV6-2 or TRBV6-3 to TRBJ2-6; TRBD1 matches at 7 bases. The CDR3 is 17 amino acids. The J segment lost 0 bases and the V segment lost 5 bases, leaving 7 bases of the junction unmatched. The germline gives CDR1 MNHEY, CDR2 SVGEGT. This CDR3 reads CASSQDREISGANVLTF. In nucleotides, the CDR3 is TGTGCCAGCAGTCAAGACAGGGAGATCTCTGGGGCCAACGTCCTGACTTTC.

This clonotype turned up a few times. Being one base from a much bigger clone, this may be a read error. The chain joins TRBV15 to TRBJ2-5; D call uncertain. V lost 0 bases and J 11 bases, leaving 10 bases between the germline ends. This CDR3 is built from 12 residues. Germline V CDR1 and CDR2: LNHNV, YYDKDF (reference sequence). In DNA, the CDR3 is TGTGCCACCAGCAGAGAAACCCGAGAGCAGTACTTC. As protein: CATSRETREQYF.

Points on this clonotype: A much more abundant neighbour one base away suggests this may be a read error. The J gene is TRBJ2-7, the V gene TRBV20-1; 9 bases map to TRBD2. Looked up from germline, CDR1 is DFQATT and CDR2 is SNEGSKA (reference sequence). The trim removed 1 base at V and 7 bases at J, leaving 17 bases unmatched. This CDR3 has 17 amino acids. Here the CDR3 reads CSARANLAGAPYNEQYF. The CDR3 DNA reads TGCAGTGCTAGAGCCAACTTAGCGGGGGCCCCCTACAATGAGCAGTACTTC.

The V call is TRBV12-3 or TRBV12-4, the J call TRBJ2-7; D may be TRBD2 (5 bases). Trimming left V 6 bases short and J 4 bases short, with 22 bases between. The CDR3 runs 16 residues. The CDR3 protein is CASSSVWERHSYEQYF. Written as DNA, the CDR3 is TGTGCCAGCAGCTCAGTTTGGGAGCGGCATTCTTACGAGCAGTACTTC.

The rearrangement uses TRBV19 and TRBJ1-6; TRBD1 might be the D (5 bases). The germline gives CDR1 LNHDA, CDR2 SQIVND (reference sequence). The V gene lost 8 bases and the J gene lost 0 bases, with 17 bases spanning the gap. The CDR3 runs 17 residues. For the CDR3, the DNA is TGTGCCAGTGATAAGGGACGGGGAGGCTCCTATAATTCACCCCTCCACTTT. Amino acids: CASDKGRGGSYNSPLHF.

This sequence joins TRBV5-6 and TRBJ1-2; 7 bases map to TRBD1. V was clipped by 4 bases and J by 8 bases; unmatched bases: 8. Germline CDR1 and CDR2: SGHDT and YYEEEE. There are 13 residues in the CDR3. The chain's CDR3 is CASSPQGRRGYTF. Written as DNA, the CDR3 is TGTGCCAGCAGCCCACAGGGGCGCCGGGGCTACACCTTC.

This chain links TRBV7-2 with TRBJ2-7; 10 bases fit TRBD2. Per the germline V gene, CDR1 is SGHTA and CDR2 is FQGNSA. The CDR3 covers 15 residues. Germline trimming cut 5 bases from V and 5 bases from J; bases unmatched to any gene: 9. DNA of the CDR3: TGTGCCAGCAGCCTTCCAGCGGGAGGGCCCCACGAGCAGTACTTC. It codes for CASSLPAGGPHEQYF.

This clonotype was recorded many times. A much larger clone is a single base away; this may be a read error. This chain links TRBV7-2 with TRBJ1-2, with a possible D match to TRBD1 (5 bases). The germline V gene encodes CDR1 SGHTA and CDR2 FQGNSA. CDR3 size: 14 residues. The V and J ends lost 5 bases and 7 bases respectively, with 17 bases between them. The CDR3 loop is CASSLDLGRGGYTF. The CDR3 DNA reads as TGTGCCAGCAGCCTAGATCTGGGAAGGGGTGGCTACACCTTC. Full variable domain (rest looked up from reference TRBV7-2 and TRBJ1-2): GAGVSQSPSNKVTEKGKDVELRCDPISGHTALYWYRQSLGQGLEFLIYFQGNSAPDKSGLPSDRFSAERTGGSVSTLTIQRTQQEDSAVYLCASSLDLGRGGYTFGSGTRLTVV.

This clonotype was counted at least ten times. The V and J genes are TRBV6-2 or TRBV6-3 and TRBJ2-7, with D possibly TRBD2 on 5 matching bases. The CDR3 runs 13 residues. Germline assignment: CDR1 MNHEY and CDR2 SVGEGT. Between the trimmed V and J ends, which lost 5 bases and 3 bases, there was a span of 11 bases. The CDR3 here is CASSGAVNYEQYF. CDR3 DNA: TGTGCCAGCAGTGGAGCGGTTAACTACGAGCAGTACTTC.

This clonotype has ten or more counts. CDR3 loop: CATSAGLAFTDTQYF. In DNA, the CDR3 is TGTGCCACTAGTGCGGGGCTAGCATTCACAGATACGCAGTATTTT. The chain recombines TRBV27 with TRBJ2-3; the D gene is possibly TRBD2 (6 bases). This CDR3 region has 15 residues. Trimming left V 10 bases short and J 2 bases short, with 19 bases between. Per germline, CDR1 MNHEY and CDR2 SMNVEV (reference sequence).

V gene TRBV10-2 combines with J gene TRBJ2-4; a weak D match, TRBD1 (5 bases). The closer fit of TRBJ2-7 to the DNA end suggests the J call may be wrong. CDR1 and CDR2 (germline): WSHSY, SAAADI. The CDR3 extends over 13 amino acids. The CDR3 sequence is CASSADSTYEQYF. In nucleotides, the CDR3 is TGCGCCAGCAGTGCAGACAGCACCTACGAGCAGTACTTC.

The chain has TRBV6-2 or TRBV6-3 and TRBJ1-1, with 12 bases lining up with TRBD1. The CDR3 spans 19 residues. CDR1 and CDR2 from the germline V gene are MNHEY and SVGEGT. Trimming cost V 6 bases and J 1 base; bases outside gene matches: 15. CDR3 region: CASSFPIPGQGAANTEAFF. Here the CDR3 DNA reads TGTGCCAGCAGCTTTCCCATTCCGGGACAGGGGGCCGCGAACACTGAAGCTTTCTTT.

This clonotype was seen only a few times. The chain carries TRBV24-1 and TRBJ1-2; D is undetermined. CDR1 KGHDR and CDR2 SFDVKD come from the germline V gene. V lost 1 base to trimming and J lost 8 bases, with 7 bases between them. CDR3 size: 12 residues. The CDR3 DNA reads TGTGCCACCAGTGATTTAATTGGAGGCTACACCTTC. This encodes CATSDLIGGYTF.

This chain links TRBV20-1 with TRBJ1-2; D may be TRBD1 (5 bases). Germline V gene sequence: CDR1 DFQATT, CDR2 SNEGSKA (reference sequence). V lost 3 bases and J 5 bases, leaving 19 bases between the germline ends. This CDR3 is 15 amino acids long. Written as DNA, the CDR3 is TGCAGTGCTAGGAGTCGGGACGGGGAGACTTATGGCTACACCTTC. This gives the protein CSARSRDGETYGYTF.

There are many counts of this clonotype. As DNA, the CDR3 is TGCAGTGCTAGAGGCCCCGGGACAGGGGGCCTGGGCTACACCTTC. Translated, it gives CSARGPGTGGLGYTF. V gene TRBV20-1 combines with J gene TRBJ1-2; the match to TRBD1 covers 12 bases. The J segment lost 8 bases and the V segment lost 1 base, leaving 8 bases of the junction unmatched. Germline-derived CDR1 and CDR2 are DFQATT and SNEGSKA (reference sequence). This CDR3 is 15 amino acids long.

The sample holds many counts of this clonotype. V and J are TRBV20-1 and TRBJ2-5, with no clear D. Trimming took off 7 bases at V and 7 bases at J, with 19 bases between the two ends. Germline loops: CDR1 DFQATT, CDR2 SNEGSKA (reference sequence). The CDR3 is made up of 13 amino acids. Here the CDR3 reads CSVPISSLGTQYF. DNA of the CDR3: TGCAGTGTTCCAATATCCAGCCTAGGGACCCAGTACTTC.

This clonotype was found many times. This sequence joins TRBV7-2 and TRBJ2-7; the match to TRBD1 covers 9 bases. J was trimmed by 3 bases and V by 5 bases; bases with no gene match: 11. The CDR3 sequence is 16 residues long. Germline V gene sequence: CDR1 SGHTA, CDR2 FQGNSA. In DNA form, the CDR3 reads TGTGCCAGCAGCCTCGGGTCGACAGGGGGTTTCTACGAGCAGTACTTC. It codes for CASSLGSTGGFYEQYF. Using reference TRBV7-2 and TRBJ2-7 for the parts outside the CDR3, the full variable domain is GAGVSQSPSNKVTEKGKDVELRCDPISGHTALYWYRQSLGQGLEFLIYFQGNSAPDKSGLPSDRFSAERTGGSVSTLTIQRTQQEDSAVYLCASSLGSTGGFYEQYFGPGTRLTVT.

This clonotype showed up many times. V gene TRBV3-1 combines with J gene TRBJ1-2, with unresolved D. Trimming cost V 2 bases and J 8 bases, with 6 bases left between them. Per the germline V gene, CDR1 is LGHDT and CDR2 is YNNKEL (reference sequence). The CDR3 runs to 11 residues. CDR3 amino acids: CASSQMYGYTF. The CDR3 DNA is TGTGCCAGCAGCCAAATGTACGGCTACACCTTC.

The chain links TRBV5-1 to TRBJ2-5; 9 bases are a match to TRBD2. CDR1 and CDR2 from the germline V gene are SGHRS and YFSETQ. Losses at the gene ends were 4 bases for V and 5 bases for J; bases not matched to a gene: 15. This CDR3 comprises 17 residues. The CDR3 spells CASSPLLRGLAQETQYF. The DNA of the CDR3 is TGCGCCAGCAGCCCGTTACTGAGGGGACTAGCCCAGGAGACCCAGTACTTC.

This clonotype showed up many times. This may be a read error: a much more frequent sequence differs by one nucleotide. The chain has TRBV18 and TRBJ2-5; D might be TRBD1 or TRBD2, each matching 5 bases. Trimming removed 3 bases from V and 5 bases from J, with 13 bases in between. The CDR3 totals 14 residues. Germline CDR1 KGHSH, CDR2 LQKENI. CDR3 in DNA: TGTGCCAGCTCACCGGGGACCCCCCGGGAGACCCAGTACTTC. It encodes CASSPGTPRETQYF.